Each of the 31 T cell receptor beta chains below was sequenced from the same sample in a study of identical twins. TCRdb called the 5' RACE reads again in MiXCR, with one record for every CDR3 protein. The data contain around 500,000 distinct CDR3 sequences, approximately 15% of them singletons. This sample also belongs to another study, concerning yellow fever vaccine responses in identical twins.

Sequenced input: CD4+ T cells sorted from blood. These receptors all stem from a young woman in good health.

In this sample, this clonotype turned up many times. The genes are TRBV28 and TRBJ2-2; TRBD1 aligns across 10 bases. The junction had 4 bases not matched to a gene; V was cut back by 2 bases and J by 4 bases. CDR1 MDHEN and CDR2 SYDVKM come from the germline V gene. CDR3 size: 16 residues. The CDR3 loop reads CASSLRGQGFTGELFF. In DNA form, the CDR3 reads TGTGCCAGCAGTTTAAGGGGACAGGGGTTCACCGGGGAGCTGTTTTTT.

J is TRBJ1-5 and V is TRBV15; a weak D match, TRBD1 (5 bases). V lost 1 base, J lost 1 base, and 11 bases lay in between. CDR1 and CDR2 from the germline V gene are LNHNV and YYDKDF (reference sequence). The CDR3 is 16 amino acids. The CDR3, as DNA: TGTGCCACCAGCAGAGCTCGGGGGGAGAGCAATCAGCCCCAGCATTTT. Residues: CATSRARGESNQPQHF.

The V gene is TRBV20-1, the J gene TRBJ2-1; maybe TRBD2 (7 bases). Germline V lookup: CDR1 DFQATT, CDR2 SNEGSKA (reference sequence). The CDR3 length is 14 residues. DNA for the CDR3: TGCAGGCCGGGGGGCGGCACCCTTGGCGATGAGCAGTTCTTC. Its protein is CRPGGGTLGDEQFF.

The chain recombines TRBV27 with TRBJ2-2; tentative D call: TRBD2 (5 bases). The germline V and J ends were trimmed by 6 bases and 2 bases, with 13 bases remaining between them. This CDR3 comprises 15 residues. The germline V gene has CDR1 MNHEY and CDR2 SMNVEV (reference sequence). This CDR3 reads CASRRGNSNTGELFF. CDR3 in DNA: TGTGCCAGCAGACGAGGGAACAGTAACACCGGGGAGCTGTTTTTT.

The chain uses TRBV7-2 and TRBJ2-5, with 9 positions matching TRBD1. The CDR3 sequence is 15 residues long. CDR1 is SGHTA, CDR2 FQGNSA, per germline. The ends lost 3 bases at V and 3 bases at J; junction bases unmatched: 5. This CDR3 reads CASSFPGQGKETQYF. The CDR3 bases are TGTGCCAGCAGCTTCCCGGGACAGGGAAAAGAGACCCAGTACTTC.

The V and J genes are TRBV4-3 and TRBJ1-3; D uncertain. The germline CDR1 and CDR2 sequences are LGHNA and YSLEER. This CDR3 is 13 amino acids long. The ends were cut back, 0 bases at V and 4 bases at J, with 4 bases in the middle. The CDR3 is CASSQEYGNTIYF. Written as DNA, the CDR3 is TGCGCCAGCAGCCAAGAATACGGAAACACCATATATTTT.

V usage is TRBV29-1 and J usage is TRBJ2-2; a possible D gene is TRBD1 (5 bases). The CDR3 spans 13 residues. Germline-derived CDR1 and CDR2 are SQVTM and ANQGSEA. Trimming removed 6 bases at V and 1 base at J, with 9 bases between. The CDR3 DNA reads as TGCAGCGTCGGACACCAGAACACCGGGGAGCTGTTTTTT. This gives the protein CSVGHQNTGELFF.

This clonotype was recorded at least ten times. J is TRBJ2-1 and V is TRBV3-1; 9 bases agree with TRBD2. This CDR3 spans 15 amino acids. V was pared by 1 base and J by 2 bases, with 0 bases of the junction left unmatched. The germline gives CDR1 LGHDT, CDR2 YNNKEL (reference sequence). The CDR3 spells CASSQVAGAYNEQFF. The DNA for the CDR3 is TGTGCCAGCAGCCAAGTAGCGGGGGCCTACAATGAGCAGTTCTTC.

This chain connects TRBV4-3 to TRBJ2-2; 8 bases align to TRBD1. With 2 bases clipped from V and 1 base from J, the junction kept 9 bases outside the gene matches. CDR1 and CDR2 (germline): LGHNA, YSLEER. This CDR3 is built from 18 residues. The CDR3 DNA reads TGCGCCAGCAGCCAAAATCCTGGACAGGGTTGGAACACCGGGGAGCTGTTTTTT. Encoded protein: CASSQNPGQGWNTGELFF.

The table lists this clonotype with a few counts. The chain uses TRBV6-5 and TRBJ2-7; TRBD2 matches 9 bases. CDR1 MNHEY and CDR2 SVGAGI come from the germline V gene. The CDR3 sequence is 15 residues long. The V and J ends lost 2 bases and 7 bases, in that order; junction bases with no gene match: 9. Here the CDR3 reads CASSYTSGPLREQYF. CDR3 DNA: TGTGCCAGCAGTTACACTAGCGGGCCCCTGCGTGAGCAGTACTTC.

This rearrangement joins TRBV5-1 to TRBJ2-5; D remains unclear. The V end was cut by 6 bases, the J end by 2 bases, with 11 bases between. This CDR3 has 13 residues. CDR1 and CDR2 (germline): SGHRS, YFSETQ. CDR3 protein: CASTEKRQETQYF. The CDR3 DNA follows: TGCGCCAGCACCGAAAAACGGCAAGAGACCCAGTACTTC.

V is TRBV20-1 and J is TRBJ1-1; unclear D gene. This CDR3 is built from 13 residues. The germline CDR1 and CDR2 sequences are DFQATT and SNEGSKA (reference sequence). Trimming removed 1 base at V and 0 bases at J, with 6 bases between. The CDR3 region has the DNA TGCAGTGCTAGAGCGGGGATGAACACTGAAGCTTTCTTT. The encoded protein is CSARAGMNTEAFF.

This clonotype was detected only a few times. The V and J genes are TRBV5-1 and TRBJ2-1; TRBD1 matches at 8 bases. Losses at the gene ends were 0 bases for V and 6 bases for J; bases not matched to a gene: 5. This CDR3 contains 15 residues. CDR1 and CDR2 from the germline V gene are SGHRS and YFSETQ. DNA for the CDR3: TGCGCCAGCAGCTTGGGGACAGGGTATTTCAATGAGCAGTTCTTC. Translation gives CASSLGTGYFNEQFF.

The chain employs TRBV11-2 and TRBJ2-1, with 9 bases lining up with TRBD2. V lost 3 bases, J lost 8 bases, and 17 bases stayed unmatched. This CDR3 region has 18 residues. CDR1 is SGHAT, CDR2 FQNNGV, per germline. CDR3 sequence: CASSFPSVRAGGDDEQFF. The CDR3 DNA is TGTGCCAGCAGCTTTCCCAGTGTCCGAGCGGGAGGAGACGATGAGCAGTTCTTC.

The table lists this clonotype with a few counts. The chain links TRBV20-1 to TRBJ2-7; 8 nucleotides line up with TRBD1. The CDR3 spans 14 residues. The germline V gene encodes CDR1 DFQATT and CDR2 SNEGSKA (reference sequence). J was trimmed by 1 base and V by 1 base; bases with no gene match: 3. CDR3 bases: TGCAGTGCTAGAGCCCGACAGGGGTCCTACGAGCAGTACTTC. It codes for CSARARQGSYEQYF.

The chain recombines TRBV12-3 or TRBV12-4 with TRBJ1-5; D gene unclear. CDR3 length: 14 residues. The V and J ends lost 7 bases and 3 bases respectively, with 13 bases between them. As DNA, the CDR3 is TGTGCCAGCACACCCGGTGGTGTCAATCAGCCCCAGCATTTT. Amino acids: CASTPGGVNQPQHF.

This clonotype has only a few counts. The chain has TRBV11-2 and TRBJ1-1; D remains ambiguous. Germline V gene sequence: CDR1 SGHAT, CDR2 FQNNGV. The CDR3 runs to 13 residues. V was clipped by 5 bases and J by 6 bases, with 13 bases between them. This CDR3 reads CASSAGPRPEAFF. The DNA of the CDR3 is TGTGCCAGCAGCGCCGGACCTAGGCCTGAAGCTTTCTTT.

The gene calls are TRBV6-5 and TRBJ2-3, with D perhaps TRBD2 (5 bases). This CDR3 region has 14 residues. Between the trimmed V and J ends, which lost 8 bases and 1 base, there was a span of 13 bases. Per germline, CDR1 MNHEY and CDR2 SVGAGI. The CDR3 DNA sequence: TGTGCCAGCGGTTTGGGAGCGGGCACAGATACGCAGTATTTT. It specifies CASGLGAGTDTQYF.

This clonotype was recorded at least ten times. The chain is built from TRBV29-1 and TRBJ1-1; 7 bases map to TRBD1. V lost 0 bases, J lost 11 bases, and 9 bases stayed unmatched. The CDR3 has 13 residues. CDR1 is SQVTM, CDR2 ANQGSEA, per germline. CDR3 sequence reads: CSVEEPARGFAFF. DNA for the CDR3: TGCAGCGTTGAAGAACCGGCCAGGGGGTTTGCTTTCTTT. The variable domain in full, with the rest retrieved from reference TRBV29-1 and TRBJ1-1, is SAVISQKPSRDICQRGTSLTIQCQVDSQVTMMFWYRQQPGQSLTLIATANQGSEATYESGFVIDKFPISRPNLTFSTLTVSNMSPEDSSIYLCSVEEPARGFAFFGQGTRLTVV.

The chain has TRBV5-5 and TRBJ2-1; D not certain. The V end lost 7 bases, the J end lost 3 bases, and 11 bases lay between the germline ends. Looked up from germline, CDR1 is SGHKS and CDR2 is YYEKEE (reference sequence). This CDR3 spans 13 amino acids. CDR3 in amino acids: CASANSHYNEQFF. CDR3 DNA: TGTGCCAGCGCCAATAGCCACTACAATGAGCAGTTCTTC.

V and J are TRBV29-1 and TRBJ2-1, with 8 bases identical to TRBD2. The CDR3 is 17 amino acids. The J segment lost 4 bases and the V segment lost 0 bases, leaving 11 bases of the junction unmatched. Looked up from germline, CDR1 is SQVTM and CDR2 is ANQGSEA. This CDR3 is CSVEDVLAGRVYNEQFF. DNA for the CDR3: TGCAGCGTTGAAGATGTCCTAGCGGGTAGAGTTTACAATGAGCAGTTCTTC.

This clonotype has a count of ten or more. The chain employs TRBV3-1 and TRBJ2-5; D possibly corresponds to TRBD1 (5 bases). Trimming shortened V by 2 bases and J by 2 bases, and 9 bases separated the two germline ends. The CDR3 totals 14 residues. The V gene's germline CDR1 is LGHDT and CDR2 YNNKEL (reference sequence). As DNA, the CDR3 is TGTGCCAGCAGCCAATCAGGGAAACAAGAGACCCAGTACTTC. Amino acids: CASSQSGKQETQYF.

The gene calls are TRBV3-1 and TRBJ2-7, with 12 bases aligning to TRBD2. Looked up from germline, CDR1 is LGHDT and CDR2 is YNNKEL (reference sequence). The CDR3 has 17 residues. V shed 1 base, J shed 5 bases, and the junction held 9 bases outside the gene matches. The CDR3 is CASSQGGRLAGVNEQYF. In DNA, the CDR3 is TGTGCCAGCAGCCAAGGAGGACGACTAGCGGGAGTGAACGAGCAGTACTTC.

V usage is TRBV7-9 and J usage is TRBJ2-3; TRBD2 might be the D (5 bases). V was clipped by 2 bases and J by 4 bases, with 13 bases between them. Germline CDR1 and CDR2: SEHNR and FQNEAQ (reference sequence). This CDR3 contains 15 residues. This CDR3 is CASSLQEVPPDTQYF. For the CDR3, the DNA is TGTGCCAGCAGCTTACAGGAGGTCCCACCAGATACGCAGTATTTT.

This clonotype was recorded many times. The genes are TRBV5-1 and TRBJ2-3, with 8 nucleotides matching TRBD2. Unmatched junction bases numbered 9, after V lost 0 bases and J lost 6 bases. Germline-derived CDR1 and CDR2 are SGHRS and YFSETQ. The CDR3 spans 16 residues. Here the CDR3 reads CASSLEGSGTWDTQYF. The CDR3 DNA follows: TGCGCCAGCAGCTTGGAGGGTAGCGGGACCTGGGATACGCAGTATTTT.

This clonotype has more than one count but fewer than ten. This chain connects TRBV7-9 to TRBJ2-7, with D possibly matching TRBD1 (5 bases). Germline V gene sequence: CDR1 SEHNR, CDR2 FQNEAQ (reference sequence). The length of the CDR3 is 14 residues. V was cut by 4 bases and J by 2 bases, with 12 bases left in between. The CDR3 coding sequence is TGTGCCAGCAGCTCCAGGGTAGGGACCTACGAGCAGTACTTC. Translation: CASSSRVGTYEQYF.

This clonotype has only a few counts. The rearrangement joins TRBV6-5 to TRBJ2-3, with 10 bases fitting TRBD1. Trimming cost V 4 bases and J 6 bases; bases outside gene matches: 7. Germline-derived CDR1 and CDR2 are MNHEY and SVGAGI. The CDR3 has 15 residues. Here the CDR3 DNA reads TGTGCCAGCAGTTTCCCGGGACAGGGGAGGGATACGCAGTATTTT. Translating gives CASSFPGQGRDTQYF.

The V gene is TRBV18, the J gene TRBJ1-2; D is unclear. Trimming removed 5 bases from V and 7 bases from J, with 23 bases in between. Per germline, CDR1 KGHSH and CDR2 LQKENI. This CDR3 has 16 amino acids. For the CDR3, the DNA is TGTGCCAGCTCAGGCCCCGGTTCGGGGTTCGGGAGTGGCTACACCTTC. This codes for CASSGPGSGFGSGYTF.

The rearrangement links TRBV3-1 to TRBJ2-5; possibly TRBD2 for D (5 bases). Germline V gene data show CDR1 as LGHDT and CDR2 as YNNKEL (reference sequence). Trimming stripped 8 bases from V and 1 base from J, with 17 bases between. The CDR3 runs to 15 residues. CDR3 loop: CASCPSGWSQETQYF. The DNA for the CDR3 is TGTGCCAGCTGCCCCAGCGGTTGGAGCCAAGAGACCCAGTACTTC.

The gene calls are TRBV6-6 and TRBJ1-4; the D gene is possibly TRBD1 (6 bases). V shed 8 bases and J shed 8 bases, with 12 bases lying between them. The CDR3 is made up of 12 amino acids. Germline assignment: CDR1 MNHNY and CDR2 SVGAGI (reference sequence). The CDR3 DNA sequence: TGTGCCAGCCAAGGACAGACCGAAAAACTGTTTTTT. Translating gives CASQGQTEKLFF.

The V and J genes are TRBV4-3 and TRBJ2-5; tentatively, D is TRBD1 (5 bases). V lost 0 bases and J 2 bases, leaving 10 bases between the germline ends. Germline values: CDR1 LGHNA, CDR2 YSLEER. The CDR3 extends over 15 amino acids. In DNA form, the CDR3 reads TGCGCCAGCAGCCAAGATGATAGACAGCAAGAGACCCAGTACTTC. Translation gives CASSQDDRQQETQYF.